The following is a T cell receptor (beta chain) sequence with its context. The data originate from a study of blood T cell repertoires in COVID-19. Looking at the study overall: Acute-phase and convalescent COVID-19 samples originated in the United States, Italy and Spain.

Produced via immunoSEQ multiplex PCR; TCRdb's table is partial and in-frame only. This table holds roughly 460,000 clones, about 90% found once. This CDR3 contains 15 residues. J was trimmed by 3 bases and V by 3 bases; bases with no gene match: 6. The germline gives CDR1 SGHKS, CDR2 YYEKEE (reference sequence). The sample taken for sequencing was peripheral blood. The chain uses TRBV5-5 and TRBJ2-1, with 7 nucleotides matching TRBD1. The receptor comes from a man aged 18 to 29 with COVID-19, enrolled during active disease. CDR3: CASSSHDRVYNEQFF. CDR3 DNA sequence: TGTGCCAGCAGCTCCCACGACAGGGTCTACAATGAGCAGTTCTTC.